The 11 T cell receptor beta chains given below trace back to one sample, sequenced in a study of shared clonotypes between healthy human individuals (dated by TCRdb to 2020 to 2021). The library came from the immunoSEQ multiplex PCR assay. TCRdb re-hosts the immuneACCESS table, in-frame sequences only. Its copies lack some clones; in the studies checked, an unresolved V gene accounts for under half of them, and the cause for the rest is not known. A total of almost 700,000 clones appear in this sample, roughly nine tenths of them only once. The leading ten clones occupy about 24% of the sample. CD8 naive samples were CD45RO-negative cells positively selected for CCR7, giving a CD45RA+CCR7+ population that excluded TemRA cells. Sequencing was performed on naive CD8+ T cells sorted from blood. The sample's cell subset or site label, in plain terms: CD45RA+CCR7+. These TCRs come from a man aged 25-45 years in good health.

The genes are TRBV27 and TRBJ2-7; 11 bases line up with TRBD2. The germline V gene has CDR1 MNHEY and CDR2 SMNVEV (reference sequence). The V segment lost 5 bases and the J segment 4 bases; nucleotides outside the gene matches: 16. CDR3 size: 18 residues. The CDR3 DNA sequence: TGTGCCAGCAGTCCACGACGGCTCCTAGCGGGAGGCACTTACGAGCAGTACTTC. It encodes CASSPRRLLAGGTYEQYF.

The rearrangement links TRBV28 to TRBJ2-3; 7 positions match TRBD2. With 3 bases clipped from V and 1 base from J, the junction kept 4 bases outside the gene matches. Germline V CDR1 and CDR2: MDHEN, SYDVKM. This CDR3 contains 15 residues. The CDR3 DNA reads TGTGCCAGCAGTTTGGGGGAGGGCCGCACAGATACGCAGTATTTT. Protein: CASSLGEGRTDTQYF.

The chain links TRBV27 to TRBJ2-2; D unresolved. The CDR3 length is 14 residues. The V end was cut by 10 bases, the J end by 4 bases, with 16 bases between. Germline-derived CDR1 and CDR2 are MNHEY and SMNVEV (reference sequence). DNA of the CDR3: TGTGCCATCCGGAGTAGACGCGGCACCGGGGAGCTGTTTTTT. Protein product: CAIRSRRGTGELFF.

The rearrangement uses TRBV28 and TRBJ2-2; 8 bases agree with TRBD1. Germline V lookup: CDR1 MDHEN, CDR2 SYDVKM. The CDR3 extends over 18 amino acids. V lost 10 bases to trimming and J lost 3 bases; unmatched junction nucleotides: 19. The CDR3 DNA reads TGTGCCAATTCCCATGATAGACAGGGGTGGATTTACACCGGGGAGCTGTTTTTT. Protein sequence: CANSHDRQGWIYTGELFF.

CDR3 in DNA: TGCGCCAGCAGCTTTACAGGGTCTGTTTACGAGCAGTACTTC. Its protein is CASSFTGSVYEQYF. V is TRBV5-1 and J is TRBJ2-7; possible D gene TRBD1, 6 bases. The germline gives CDR1 SGHRS, CDR2 YFSETQ. This CDR3 is 14 amino acids long. V was pared by 2 bases and J by 4 bases, with 13 bases between.

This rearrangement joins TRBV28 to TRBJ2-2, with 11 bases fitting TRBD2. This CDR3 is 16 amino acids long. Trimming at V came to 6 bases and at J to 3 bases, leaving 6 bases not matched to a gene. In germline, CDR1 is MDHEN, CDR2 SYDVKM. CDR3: CASSSSGRRYTGELFF. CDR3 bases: TGTGCCAGCAGCTCTAGCGGGAGGAGGTACACCGGGGAGCTGTTTTTT.

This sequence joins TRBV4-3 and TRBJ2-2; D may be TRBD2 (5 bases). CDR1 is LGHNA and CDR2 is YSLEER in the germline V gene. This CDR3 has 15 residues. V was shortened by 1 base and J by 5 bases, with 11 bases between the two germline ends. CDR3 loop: CASSQGASRTGELFF. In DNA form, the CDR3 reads TGCGCCAGCAGCCAAGGGGCTAGCAGGACCGGGGAGCTGTTTTTT.

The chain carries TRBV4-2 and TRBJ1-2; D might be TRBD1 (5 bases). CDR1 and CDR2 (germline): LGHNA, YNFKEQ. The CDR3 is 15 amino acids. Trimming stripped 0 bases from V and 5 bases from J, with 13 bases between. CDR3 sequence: CASSQEGGTRYGYTF. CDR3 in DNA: TGTGCCAGCAGCCAAGAGGGAGGGACGAGGTATGGCTACACCTTC.

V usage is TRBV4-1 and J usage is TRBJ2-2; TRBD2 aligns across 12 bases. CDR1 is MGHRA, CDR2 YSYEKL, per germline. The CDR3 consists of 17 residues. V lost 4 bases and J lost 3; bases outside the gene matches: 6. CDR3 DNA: TGCGCCAGCAGCCGTACCGCTAGCGGGAGGGACACCGGGGAGCTGTTTTTT. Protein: CASSRTASGRDTGELFF.

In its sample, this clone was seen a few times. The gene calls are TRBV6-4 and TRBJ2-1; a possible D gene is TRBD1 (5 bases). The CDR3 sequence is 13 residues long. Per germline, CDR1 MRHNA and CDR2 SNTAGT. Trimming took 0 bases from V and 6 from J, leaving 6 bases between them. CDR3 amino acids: CASSDSGLNEQFF. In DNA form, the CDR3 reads TGTGCCAGCAGTGACTCGGGGCTCAATGAGCAGTTCTTC.

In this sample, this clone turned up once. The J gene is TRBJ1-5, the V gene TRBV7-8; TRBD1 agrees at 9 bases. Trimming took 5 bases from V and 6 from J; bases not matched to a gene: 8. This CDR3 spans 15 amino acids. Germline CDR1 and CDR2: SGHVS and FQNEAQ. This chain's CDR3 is CASSPGQGTGQPQHF. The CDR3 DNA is TGTGCCAGCAGCCCTGGACAGGGGACGGGTCAGCCCCAGCATTTT.